This T cell receptor (beta chain) stems from a study of blood T cell repertoires in COVID-19. About the research overall: The origin of the acute and convalescent COVID-19 samples was the United States, Italy and Spain. Sources were T cells, B-cell-depleted T cells, or PBMCs; the material itself was cDNA or gDNA.

Seattle-derived patients entered the study during active infection and were followed longitudinally. In the original processing: For nucleated cells, counts were estimated from reference gene primer amplification. Sequenced by immunoSEQ multiplex PCR; TCRdb stores in-frame clones only, minus some. V, J and clone size are taken as reported in that table, and D and trimming were inferred from the DNA itself. Of just over 150,000 clones in the sample, approximately 92% are singletons; the top ten hold 4.8%. Germline CDR1 and CDR2: MNHEY and SVGEGT. V dropped 6 bases and J dropped 1; count of bases not matched to a gene: 8. The CDR3 is 15 amino acids.

The sequenced material came from peripheral blood. The chain uses TRBV6-2 or TRBV6-3 and TRBJ1-1; TRBD1 matches 7 bases. This TCR was recovered from a young man with COVID-19, enrolled during active disease. The CDR3 reads CASSRIWTGNTEAFF. DNA for the CDR3: TGTGCCAGCAGCCGAATTTGGACAGGGAACACTGAAGCTTTCTTT.